This is a list of T cell receptor beta chains from one sample in a study of lymphopenia after photon versus proton radiotherapy. The table came from immunoSEQ multiplex PCR; TCRdb's copy has only in-frame clones and leaves some out. The sample has fewer than 7,000 clones; just over 90% are singletons. Source: peripheral blood, taken from a patient treated with photon-based radiotherapy. The receptors were gathered from a man aged 60 to 75 with cholangiocarcinoma. Both conserved end residues are part of each CDR3. The order of the fields is V gene, J gene, clone size, D gene, CDR3 DNA, CDR3 protein. D genes are given only for firm matches. The listing skips clone size in some rows; elsewhere it reads once, few, many or a size class.

>TRBV7-8|TRBJ2-2|NA|NA
TGTGCCAGCAGCTTAGTTCGAGACACCGGGGAGCTGTTTTTT
CASSLVRDTGELFF
>TRBV7-3|TRBJ2-7|NA|NA
TGTGCCAGCAGCTTAACCGGGGATTACGAGCAGTACTTC
CASSLTGDYEQYF
>TRBV18|TRBJ2-1|once|NA
TGTGCCAGCTCACCACCAACAGTCTCCTACAATGAGCAGTTCTTC
CASSPPTVSYNEQFF
>TRBV2|TRBJ1-1|NA|NA
TGTGCCAGCAGTGAACTACAGGAGTTCACTGAAGCTTTCTTT
CASSELQEFTEAFF
>TRBV14|TRBJ2-7|NA|TRBD2
TGTGCCAGCAGCTTATGGGGAGGGGACGAGCAGTACTTC
CASSLWGGDEQYF
>TRBV10-2|TRBJ2-1|NA|NA
TGCGCCAGCAGTGAGACCGGGACATCCAGCGATGAGCAGTTCTTC
CASSETGTSSDEQFF
>TRBV2|TRBJ1-5|once|NA
TGTGCCAGCAGTGAAAAGGGAGGACGTCAGCCCCAGCATTTT
CASSEKGGRQPQHF
>TRBV5-4|TRBJ2-1|few|NA
TGTGCCAGCAGCTTAGACTCAACGAGCTCCTACAATGAGCAGTTCTTC
CASSLDSTSSYNEQFF
>TRBV9|TRBJ1-4|NA|NA
TGTGCCAGCAGCGAAAATTCCGGGCAACAGGAAAAACTGTTTTTT
CASSENSGQQEKLFF
>TRBV4-1|TRBJ2-1|NA|NA
TGCGCCAGCAGCCAAGGTTTCCCCCAGCGAAGTAACAATGAGCAGTTCTTC
CASSQGFPQRSNNEQFF
>TRBV18|TRBJ2-5|NA|NA
TGTGCCAGCTCACCACAAGGTTTGGGGGAGACCCAGTACTTC
CASSPQGLGETQYF
>TRBV28|TRBJ1-5|NA|NA
TGTGCCAGCAGCCCAGATGGGCGGGTTGGCCATAGCAATCAGCCCCAGCATTTT
CASSPDGRVGHSNQPQHF
>TRBV15|TRBJ2-6|once|NA
TGTGCCACCAGCAGAGACGGGGCGTCTGGGGCCAACGTCCTGACTTTC
CATSRDGASGANVLTF
>TRBV6-5|TRBJ2-7|NA|NA
TGTGCCACCAGGGCGGTGAGCGGAGCCTACGAGCAGTACTTC
CATRAVSGAYEQYF
>TRBV6-5|TRBJ1-1|NA|NA
TGTGCCAGCAGTTACGTAGGAGGGGCTGAAGCTTTCTTT
CASSYVGGAEAFF
>TRBV7-2|TRBJ2-1|once|NA
TGTGCCAGCAGCTTGGCTAATGAGCAGTTCTTC
CASSLANEQFF
>TRBV7-9|TRBJ1-4|large|TRBD1
TGTGCCAGCAGCTTAAAGGGGAATCGACAGGGCTGGACTAATGAAAAACTGTTTTTT
CASSLKGNRQGWTNEKLFF
>TRBV5-5|TRBJ2-1|NA|TRBD2
TGTGCCAGCAGCTTGGATGGACTAGCGGGGGGGCCAAATGAGCAGTTCTTC
CASSLDGLAGGPNEQFF
>TRBV21-1|TRBJ2-7|once|NA
TGTGCCAGCAGCATTACCTGGACAGAGGAGGGCTACGAGCAGTACTTC
CASSITWTEEGYEQYF
>TRBV27|TRBJ1-4|NA|NA
TGTGCCAGCAGCGACCGGGGACTTGAAAAACTGTTTTTT
CASSDRGLEKLFF
>TRBV27|TRBJ2-3|once|TRBD2
TGTGCCAGCAGTTTATCCCCCCACGGACTAGCGGGAGATACGCAGTATTTT
CASSLSPHGLAGDTQYF
>TRBV5-6|TRBJ1-2|NA|NA
TGTGCCAGCAGCTTTGACACCGGGGACTATGGCTACACCTTC
CASSFDTGDYGYTF
>TRBV11-2|TRBJ2-7|NA|NA
TGTGCCAGCAGCTTAGAGAGGACGCACTACGAGCAGTACTTC
CASSLERTHYEQYF
>TRBV4-1|TRBJ2-5|NA|TRBD1
TGCGCCAGCAGCCGAACGAGCGACAGGGTCGAGACCCAGTACTTC
CASSRTSDRVETQYF
>TRBV5-8|TRBJ2-2|once|NA
TGTGCCAGCAGCATCTACAGGGAGCCCGGGGAGCTGTTTTTT
CASSIYREPGELFF
>TRBV5-1|TRBJ2-1|NA|TRBD2
TGCGCCAGCAGCCTACTAGCGGGAGGAGGCTACAATGAGCAGTTCTTC
CASSLLAGGGYNEQFF
>TRBV5-1|TRBJ2-3|NA|TRBD2
TGCGCCAGCAGCTTGGAAGCGGGGGGACCCATGGATACGCAGTATTTT
CASSLEAGGPMDTQYF
>TRBV18|TRBJ2-1|NA|TRBD1
TGTGCCAGCTCACGAGTGGGGACAGACAATGAGCAGTTCTTC
CASSRVGTDNEQFF
>TRBV6-5|TRBJ1-1|NA|NA
TGTGCCAGCAGTTACGGGGTACACACTGAAGCTTTCTTT
CASSYGVHTEAFF
>TRBV6-1|TRBJ2-2|NA|TRBD2
TGTGCCAGCAGGACCGGACTAGCCCCCGGGGAGCTGTTTTTT
CASRTGLAPGELFF
>TRBV20-1|TRBJ1-1|once|NA
TGCAGATTAGGGGAGTCTGAAGCTTTCTTT
CRLGESEAFF
>TRBV19|TRBJ1-5|NA|NA
TGTGCCAGTAGTCCTGCGATGGGGGGATTAGCTTTT
CASSPAMGGLAF
>TRBV5-5|TRBJ2-7|NA|TRBD1
TGTGCCAGCAGCTCGACAGGGGGTGTTACCTACGAGCAGTACTTC
CASSSTGGVTYEQYF
>TRBV2|TRBJ2-1|NA|TRBD1
TGTGCCAGCAGCGCCGGGACAGGGGTCTACAATGAGCAGTTCTTC
CASSAGTGVYNEQFF
>TRBV10-3|TRBJ2-7|NA|NA
TGTGCCATCAGTGAGTCCCCGGACTACGAGCAGTACTTC
CAISESPDYEQYF
>TRBV20-1|TRBJ2-3|NA|NA
TGCAGTGCCGAAACTGGAGATACGCAGTATTTT
CSAETGDTQYF
>TRBV9|TRBJ2-2|NA|NA
TGTGCCAGCAGCGCAAGGGGGGCGGCGAACACCGGGGAGCTGTTTTTT
CASSARGAANTGELFF
>TRBV19|TRBJ2-1|NA|NA
TGTGCCAGTAGTATAGGAATTTCTAGGGCCGACTACAATGAGCAGTTCTTC
CASSIGISRADYNEQFF
>TRBV10-3|TRBJ1-6|NA|NA
TGTGCCATCAGTGAGTGGCAGGGCCTCAGCTCCTATAATTCACCCCTCCACTTT
CAISEWQGLSSYNSPLHF
>TRBV10-2|TRBJ2-7|NA|TRBD1
TGCGCCAGCAATAACAGGGGCTACGAGCAGTACTTC
CASNNRGYEQYF
>TRBV28|TRBJ2-7|NA|NA
TGTGCCAGCAGTTTCCCGGACAGCAACGAGCAGTACTTC
CASSFPDSNEQYF
>TRBV9|TRBJ2-1|NA|TRBD1
TGTGCCAGCAGCGTAGATAGTACAGGGGGCTTCGATGAGCAGTTCTTC
CASSVDSTGGFDEQFF
>TRBV30|TRBJ2-2|few|NA
TGTGCCTGGAGTTGGACAGTCACCGGGGAGCTGTTTTTT
CAWSWTVTGELFF
>TRBV28|TRBJ1-5|NA|NA
TGTGCCAGCAGTAATACAGGGAGAGCGATCTATAGCAATCAGCCCCAGCATTTT
CASSNTGRAIYSNQPQHF
>TRBV10-1|TRBJ2-1|NA|NA
TGCGCCAGCAGTGAGGGGCAGGTTGGGTACAATGAGCAGTTCTTC
CASSEGQVGYNEQFF
>TRBV2|TRBJ2-7|NA|TRBD2
TGTGCCAGCAGGGCTAGCGGGTCCTACGAGCAGTACTTC
CASRASGSYEQYF
>TRBV10-3|TRBJ1-2|once|TRBD1
TGTGCCACCGGACAGGGGGCGACGAACTATGGCTACACCTTC
CATGQGATNYGYTF
>TRBV20-1|TRBJ2-7|NA|NA
TGCAGTGCTAATGGCTACGAGCAGTACTTC
CSANGYEQYF
>TRBV2|TRBJ2-3|NA|NA
TGTGCCAGCAGTGTTGGTACAGATACGCAGTATTTT
CASSVGTDTQYF
>TRBV2|TRBJ2-3|NA|NA
TGTGCCAGCAGTGAAGAAAACACAGATACGCAGTATTTT
CASSEENTDTQYF
>TRBV5-5|TRBJ1-1|once|NA
TGTGCCAGCAGCCTTCCCCCGGGCACTGAAGCTTTCTTT
CASSLPPGTEAFF
>TRBV28|TRBJ2-7|NA|NA
TGTGCCAGCAGTTTCGTCGGGGCCCACGAGCAGTACTTC
CASSFVGAHEQYF
>TRBV19|TRBJ1-5|few|NA
TGTGCCAGTAGTAAGGCAGGGAATCAGCCCCAGCATTTT
CASSKAGNQPQHF
>TRBV11-3|TRBJ2-7|NA|TRBD1
TGTGCCAGCAGCTTAGGCCCGGGACAGGGAAGCCCCTACGAGCAGTACTTC
CASSLGPGQGSPYEQYF
>TRBV28|TRBJ2-7|NA|TRBD1
TGTGCCAGCAGTTTAGGGGACAGCTCCTACGAGCAGTACTTC
CASSLGDSSYEQYF